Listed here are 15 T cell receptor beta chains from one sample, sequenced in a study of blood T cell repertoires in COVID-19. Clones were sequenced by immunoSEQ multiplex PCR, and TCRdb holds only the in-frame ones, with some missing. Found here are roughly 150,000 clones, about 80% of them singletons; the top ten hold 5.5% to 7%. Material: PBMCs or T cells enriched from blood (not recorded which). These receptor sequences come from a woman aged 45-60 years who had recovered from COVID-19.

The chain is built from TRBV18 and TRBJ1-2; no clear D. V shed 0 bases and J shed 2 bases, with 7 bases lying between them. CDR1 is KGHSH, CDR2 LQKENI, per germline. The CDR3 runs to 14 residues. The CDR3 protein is CASSPPRQNYGYTF. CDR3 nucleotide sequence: TGTGCCAGCTCACCACCGAGGCAGAACTATGGCTACACCTTC.

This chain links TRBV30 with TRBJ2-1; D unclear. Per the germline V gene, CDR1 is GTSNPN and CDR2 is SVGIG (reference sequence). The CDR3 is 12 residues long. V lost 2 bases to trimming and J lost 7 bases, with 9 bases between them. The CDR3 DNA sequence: TGTGCCTGGAGTAACACCGCTAATGAGCAGTTCTTC. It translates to CAWSNTANEQFF. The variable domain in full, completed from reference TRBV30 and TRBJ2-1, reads SQTIHQWPATLVQPVGSPLSLECTVEGTSNPNLYWYRQAAGRGLQLLFYSVGIGQISSEVPQNLSASRPQDRQFILSSKKLLLSDSGFYLCAWSNTANEQFFGPGTRLTVL.

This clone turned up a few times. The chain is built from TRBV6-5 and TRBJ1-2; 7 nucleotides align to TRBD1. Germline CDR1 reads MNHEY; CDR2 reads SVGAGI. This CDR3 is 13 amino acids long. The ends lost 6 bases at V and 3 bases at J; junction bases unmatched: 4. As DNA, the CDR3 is TGTGCCAGCAGGAGGGGGACAGACTATGGCTACACCTTC. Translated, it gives CASRRGTDYGYTF.

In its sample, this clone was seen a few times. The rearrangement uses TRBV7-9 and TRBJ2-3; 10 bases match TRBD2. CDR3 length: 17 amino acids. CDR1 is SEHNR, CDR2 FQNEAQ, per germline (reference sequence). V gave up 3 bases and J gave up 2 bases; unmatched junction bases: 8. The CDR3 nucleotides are TGTGCCAGCAGCTTGGGGATAGCGGGGGGACCCACAGATACGCAGTATTTT. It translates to CASSLGIAGGPTDTQYF.

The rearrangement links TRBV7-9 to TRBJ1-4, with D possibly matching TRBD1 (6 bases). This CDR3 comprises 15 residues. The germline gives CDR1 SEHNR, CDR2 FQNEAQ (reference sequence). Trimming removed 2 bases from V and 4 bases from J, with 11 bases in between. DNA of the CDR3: TGTGCCAGCAGCTTAACACAGGGAGTTAATGAAAAACTGTTTTTT. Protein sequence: CASSLTQGVNEKLFF.

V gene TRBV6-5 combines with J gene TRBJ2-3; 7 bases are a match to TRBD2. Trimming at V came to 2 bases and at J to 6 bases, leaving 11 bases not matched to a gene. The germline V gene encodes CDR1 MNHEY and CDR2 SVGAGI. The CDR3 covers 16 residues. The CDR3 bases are TGTGCCAGCAGTTACACCGGACTAGTTTCGAGGGATACGCAGTATTTT. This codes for CASSYTGLVSRDTQYF.

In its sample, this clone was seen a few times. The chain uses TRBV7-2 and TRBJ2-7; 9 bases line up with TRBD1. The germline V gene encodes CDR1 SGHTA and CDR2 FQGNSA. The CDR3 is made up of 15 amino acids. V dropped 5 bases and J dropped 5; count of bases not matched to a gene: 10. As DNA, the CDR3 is TGTGCCAGCAGCCCGACCTCGGGACAGGGTAACGAGCAGTACTTC. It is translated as CASSPTSGQGNEQYF.

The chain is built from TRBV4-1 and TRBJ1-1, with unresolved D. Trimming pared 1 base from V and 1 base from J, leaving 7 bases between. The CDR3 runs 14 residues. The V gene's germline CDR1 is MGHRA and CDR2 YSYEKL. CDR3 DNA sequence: TGCGCCAGCAGCCAAGGGGCTCAGAACACTGAAGCTTTCTTT. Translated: CASSQGAQNTEAFF.

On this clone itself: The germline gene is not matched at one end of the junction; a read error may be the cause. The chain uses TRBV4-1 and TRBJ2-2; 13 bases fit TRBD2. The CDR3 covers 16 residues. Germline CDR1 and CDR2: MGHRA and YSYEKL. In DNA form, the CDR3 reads TGCGCCAGCCGCCAGGGACTAGCGGGATTCACCGGGGAGCTGTTTTTT. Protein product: CASRQGLAGFTGELFF.

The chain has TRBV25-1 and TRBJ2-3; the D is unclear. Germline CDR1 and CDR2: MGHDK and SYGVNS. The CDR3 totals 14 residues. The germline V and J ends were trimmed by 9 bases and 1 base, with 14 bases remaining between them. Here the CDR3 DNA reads TGTGCCAGACCCCTTGATGTAGGCACAGATACGCAGTATTTT. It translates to CARPLDVGTDTQYF.

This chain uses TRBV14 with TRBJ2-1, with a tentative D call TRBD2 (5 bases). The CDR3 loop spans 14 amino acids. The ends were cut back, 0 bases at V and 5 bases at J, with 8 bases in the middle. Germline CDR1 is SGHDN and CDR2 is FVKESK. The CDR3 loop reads CASSQDGRHNEQFF. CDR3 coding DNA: TGTGCCAGCAGCCAAGATGGGAGACACAATGAGCAGTTCTTC.

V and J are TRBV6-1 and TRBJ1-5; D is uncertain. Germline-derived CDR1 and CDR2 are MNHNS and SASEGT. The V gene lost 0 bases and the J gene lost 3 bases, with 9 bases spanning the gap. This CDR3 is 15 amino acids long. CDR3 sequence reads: CASSEAGGLNQPQHF. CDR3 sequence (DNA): TGTGCCAGCAGTGAAGCAGGAGGGCTCAATCAGCCCCAGCATTTT.

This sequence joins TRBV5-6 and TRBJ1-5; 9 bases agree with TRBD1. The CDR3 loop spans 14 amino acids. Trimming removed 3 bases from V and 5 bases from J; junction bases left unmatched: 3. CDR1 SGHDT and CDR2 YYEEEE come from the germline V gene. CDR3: CASSSTGGDQPQHF. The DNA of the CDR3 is TGTGCCAGCAGCTCGACAGGGGGAGATCAGCCCCAGCATTTT.

The CDR3 sequence: CATANNNEQFF. The CDR3 DNA is TGTGCCACCGCCAACAACAATGAGCAGTTCTTC. V is TRBV15 and J is TRBJ2-1; D is uncertain. V was trimmed by 8 bases and J by 5 bases, leaving 7 bases between them. Germline V lookup: CDR1 LNHNV, CDR2 YYDKDF (reference sequence). The CDR3 spans 11 residues. The whole variable domain, remainder taken from reference TRBV15 and TRBJ2-1, is DAMVIQNPRYQVTQFGKPVTLSCSQTLNHNVMYWYQQKSSQAPKLLFHYYDKDFNNEADTPDNFQSRRPNTSFCFLDIRSPGLGDTAMYLCATANNNEQFFGPGTRLTVL.

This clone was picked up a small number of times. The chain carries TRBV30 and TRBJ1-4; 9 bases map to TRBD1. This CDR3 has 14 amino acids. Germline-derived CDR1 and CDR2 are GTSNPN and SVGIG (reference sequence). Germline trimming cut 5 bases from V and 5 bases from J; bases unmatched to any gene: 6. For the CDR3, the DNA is TGTGCCTGGGTTGGACAGGGGAGAAATGAAAAACTGTTTTTT. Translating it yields CAWVGQGRNEKLFF.